The 14 T cell receptor beta chains reported below all come from one sample, sequenced in a study of response to subunit inactivated influenza vaccine. TCRdb re-called the RT-PCR reads with MiXCR, one entry per CDR3 protein. This table holds approximately 530,000 distinct CDR3 sequences, roughly 7.6% found once. Sequences were derived from PBMCs from blood, sampled around 25 months after vaccination. The receptors shown here come from a man aged 45-69 years who received an inactivated influenza vaccine.

This clonotype was found many times. The chain recombines TRBV9 with TRBJ1-1; D is uncertain. CDR1 SGDLS and CDR2 YYNGEE come from the germline V gene. This CDR3 is built from 17 residues. V was trimmed by 3 bases and J by 2 bases, leaving 20 bases between them. CDR3 nucleotides: TGTGCCAGCAGCGCAACCTTGGGGTACGGGTCCAACACTGAAGCTTTCTTT. Translating gives CASSATLGYGSNTEAFF. Full variable domain (missing parts from reference TRBV9 and TRBJ1-1): DSGVTQTPKHLITATGQRVTLRCSPRSGDLSVYWYQQSLDQGLQFLIQYYNGEERAKGNILERFSAQQFPDLHSELNLSSLELGDSALYFCASSATLGYGSNTEAFFGQGTRLTVV.

J is TRBJ1-5 and V is TRBV6-2 or TRBV6-3, with D unresolved. This CDR3 comprises 13 residues. V shed 9 bases and J shed 3 bases, with 12 bases lying between them. In germline, CDR1 is MNHEY, CDR2 SVGEGT. For the CDR3, the DNA is TGTGCCAGTCGGAGGGCTGACAATCAGCCCCAGCATTTT. Translation: CASRRADNQPQHF.

The chain carries TRBV18 and TRBJ1-1; D unresolved. The V and J ends lost 3 bases and 1 base respectively, with 9 bases between them. The length of the CDR3 is 14 residues. From germline, CDR1 is KGHSH and CDR2 LQKENI. In nucleotides, the CDR3 is TGTGCCAGCTCACCGGCGGCCTCGAACACTGAAGCTTTCTTT. Amino acids: CASSPAASNTEAFF.

The CDR3, as DNA: TGTGCCATCAGTGCCCGGACAGTCAGCTCTGGGGCCAACGTCCTGACTTTC. This sequence encodes CAISARTVSSGANVLTF. The chain has TRBV10-3 and TRBJ2-6; D might be TRBD1 (6 bases). Germline V CDR1 and CDR2: ENHRY, SYGVKD. With 4 bases removed from V and 0 bases from J, the gap between germline ends came to 13 bases. The CDR3 runs to 17 residues.

This clonotype was observed many times. V is TRBV28 and J is TRBJ2-4, with 9 bases lining up with TRBD1. Looked up from germline, CDR1 is MDHEN and CDR2 is SYDVKM. The CDR3 length is 13 residues. With 5 bases clipped from V and 6 bases from J, the junction kept 2 bases outside the gene matches. The CDR3 DNA is TGTGCCAGCAGTCGACAGGGGGGAAACATTCAGTACTTC. Residues: CASSRQGGNIQYF.

This clonotype was observed a handful of times. The chain is built from TRBV5-5 and TRBJ2-7; TRBD1 aligns across 9 bases. The CDR3 covers 15 residues. Losses at the gene ends were 4 bases for V and 6 bases for J; bases not matched to a gene: 11. From germline, CDR1 is SGHKS and CDR2 YYEKEE (reference sequence). CDR3 nucleotides: TGTGCCAGCAGCGCCGTGGACAGGGGTAGCTCCGAGCAGTACTTC. This codes for CASSAVDRGSSEQYF. The full variable domain, completed using reference TRBV5-5 and TRBJ2-7, is DAGVTQSPTHLIKTRGQQVTLRCSPISGHKSVSWYQQVLGQGPQFIFQYYEKEERGRGNFPDRFSARQFPNYSSELNVNALLLGDSALYLCASSAVDRGSSEQYFGPGTRLTVT.

This clonotype appeared a few times. This sequence joins TRBV20-1 and TRBJ2-7, with a tentative D call TRBD2 (5 bases). This CDR3 is built from 13 residues. Trimming shortened V by 6 bases and J by 2 bases, and 14 bases separated the two germline ends. The germline gives CDR1 DFQATT, CDR2 SNEGSKA (reference sequence). CDR3 in amino acids: CSARPPGTYEQYF. CDR3 nucleotides: TGCAGTGCGAGGCCGCCGGGGACCTACGAGCAGTACTTC.

V and J are TRBV7-2 and TRBJ2-2, with 8 bases fitting TRBD2. There are 16 residues in the CDR3. CDR1 SGHTA and CDR2 FQGNSA come from the germline V gene. J lost 4 bases, V lost 7 bases, and 11 bases had no gene match. For the CDR3, the DNA is TGTGCCAGCACCCCCACTAGCGGAACCTTCACCGGGGAGCTGTTTTTT. Amino acids: CASTPTSGTFTGELFF.

Many counts were recorded for this clonotype. The chain couples TRBV20-1 to TRBJ2-3, with D possibly matching TRBD2 (5 bases). V lost 4 bases and J 6 bases, leaving 11 bases between the germline ends. The CDR3 has 12 amino acids. Germline V gene sequence: CDR1 DFQATT, CDR2 SNEGSKA (reference sequence). This CDR3 is CSANPTGDTQYF. The DNA of the CDR3 is TGCAGTGCTAACCCGACGGGGGATACGCAGTATTTT.

A few counts support this clonotype. This sequence joins TRBV6-6 and TRBJ2-7; D could derive from TRBD1 or TRBD2 (6 bases each). The CDR3 is made up of 12 amino acids. The germline V gene has CDR1 MNHNY and CDR2 SVGAGI (reference sequence). V shed 4 bases and J shed 10 bases, with 14 bases lying between them. The CDR3 sequence: CASSLQRGPQYF. CDR3 DNA: TGTGCCAGCAGTTTACAACGGGGGCCCCAGTACTTC.

This clonotype was detected only a few times. The gene calls are TRBV6-1 and TRBJ2-6; D unclear. The CDR3 contains 18 residues. Germline CDR1 MNHNS, CDR2 SASEGT. Trimming cost V 5 bases and J 0 bases, with 17 bases left between them. The CDR3: CASSKIWAVGSGANVLTF. For the CDR3, the DNA is TGTGCCAGCAGTAAGATATGGGCGGTAGGCTCTGGGGCCAACGTCCTGACTTTC.

In its sample, this clonotype was seen many times. The V call is TRBV20-1, the J call TRBJ1-4; TRBD1 is a possible D gene (5 bases). Trimming shortened V by 6 bases and J by 8 bases, and 16 bases separated the two germline ends. CDR1 DFQATT and CDR2 SNEGSKA come from the germline V gene (reference sequence). The CDR3 has 13 residues. As DNA, the CDR3 is TGCAGTGCAACCCCGGGGACTCGGGAAAAACTGTTTTTT. Protein product: CSATPGTREKLFF.

In this sample, this clonotype turned up many times. The J gene is TRBJ2-1, the V gene TRBV12-3 or TRBV12-4; 10 bases line up with TRBD2. V lost 6 bases and J lost 4; bases outside the gene matches: 9. The CDR3 is 16 amino acids. CDR3 sequence reads: CASSPPASGGYNEQFF. In DNA, the CDR3 is TGTGCCAGCAGCCCTCCGGCTAGCGGGGGTTACAATGAGCAGTTCTTC.

This clonotype was seen at least ten times. The V and J genes are TRBV7-9 and TRBJ2-1; D not certain. Per germline, CDR1 SEHNR and CDR2 FQNEAQ (reference sequence). V lost 1 base to trimming and J lost 4 bases, with 14 bases between them. This CDR3 is built from 16 residues. The CDR3 spells CASSLEALLNYNEQFF. The CDR3 DNA reads as TGTGCCAGCAGCTTAGAGGCGCTCTTAAATTACAATGAGCAGTTCTTC.